The source of this TCR beta chain is a study of T cell repertoires in cytomegalovirus infection. Whole-study context: A matching HLA type, together with CMV infection, was signaled by public TCR beta signatures. Overall study findings and caveats: Based on cumulative public TCR beta family frequency, carriers of CMV plus the relevant HLA were identified. Ex vivo responses were dominated by HLA-C-restricted CMV-specific TCR beta clonotypes.

The CDR3 length is 17 residues. CDR1 and CDR2 (germline): SEHNR, FQNEAQ (reference sequence). MiXCR, run by TCRdb on the reads, gives a single entry per CDR3 protein. Of around 130,000 distinct CDR3 sequences listed, more than 7% are singletons. As concerns this clonotype: Its antigen is currently unknown. A much larger clone differs by one base, so this may be a read error.

The receptor comes from a human donor in good health (CMV status not recorded). Some clones in this sample may be carry-over from other donors' samples. The sequenced sample consisted of PBMCs. The genes are TRBV7-9 and TRBJ2-3; 8 bases match TRBD1. CDR3 bases: TGTGTCAGCAGCTCCAGGAGCGCAGGGGGCAAGACAGATACGCAGTATTTT. The encoded protein is CVSSSRSAGGKTDTQYF. Complete variable domain (other parts from reference TRBV7-9 and TRBJ2-3): DTGVSQNPRHKITKRGQNVTFRCDPISEHNRLYWYRQTLGQGPEFLTYFQNEAQLEKSRLLSDRFSAERPKGSFSTLEIQRTEQGDSAMYLCVSSSRSAGGKTDTQYFGPGTRLTVL.